A selection of T cell receptor beta chains follows, all from one sample in a study of CD8 T cells in ankylosing spondylitis. TCRdb called the 5' RACE reads again in MiXCR, with one record for every CDR3 protein. Counted here are roughly 230,000 distinct CDR3 sequences, under 12% occurring once; the ten biggest clones make up about 3%. The sequenced sample consisted of blood, either unsorted or a sorted T cell fraction (not recorded which). These receptors were obtained from a male donor with ankylosing spondylitis or in good health (not recorded which). The CDR3 runs from the conserved cysteine through the conserved F or W. D genes are given only for firm matches. The size field is filled for only some rows; it gives once, few, many or a size class.

d_gene,abundance,v_gene,j_gene,CDR3aa,CDR3nt
.,many,TRBV6-4,TRBJ2-1,CASSEINQQFF,TGTGCCAGCAGTGAGATTAATCAGCAGTTCTTC
TRBD2,many,TRBV7-9,TRBJ2-5,CASSLGGGKETQYF,TGTGCCAGCAGCTTAGGCGGGGGGAAGGAGACCCAGTACTTC
.,many,TRBV12-3/TRBV12-4,TRBJ2-1,CASRAALDDEQFF,TGTGCCAGCAGGGCCGCACTAGATGATGAGCAGTTCTTC
.,many,TRBV4-1,TRBJ1-4,CASSQIGSTNEKLFF,TGCGCCAGCAGCCAAATAGGGAGCACTAATGAAAAACTGTTTTTT
.,few,TRBV5-1,TRBJ2-3,CASSSDRSFSTDTQYF,TGCGCCAGCAGCTCTGACCGCTCCTTTAGCACAGATACGCAGTATTTT
.,few,TRBV21-1,TRBJ2-7,CASRKGPIGRRSSYEQYF,TGTGCCAGCAGGAAAGGACCCATCGGCAGGAGGAGCTCCTACGAGCAGTACTTC
.,.,TRBV27,TRBJ2-1,CASSPLLSTGSEQFF,TGTGCCAGCAGTCCCCTTCTATCCACTGGGAGTGAGCAGTTCTTC
.,few,TRBV14,TRBJ1-1,CASSQSAWGGSAFF,TGTGCCAGCAGCCAATCCGCCTGGGGGGGGTCAGCTTTCTTT
.,.,TRBV3-1,TRBJ2-7,CASSPRGAASSYEQYF,TGTGCCAGCAGCCCACGTGGGGCCGCTAGCTCCTACGAGCAGTACTTC
.,many,TRBV4-1,TRBJ1-2,CASSPGSHGYTF,TGCGCCAGCAGCCCAGGATCACATGGCTACACCTTC
.,many,TRBV9,TRBJ1-2,CASSKDSQGSLGYTF,TGTGCCAGCAGCAAGGACAGCCAGGGAAGTTTAGGCTACACCTTC
.,many,TRBV10-3,TRBJ1-2,CAISDQGFGYTF,TGTGCCATCAGTGATCAGGGATTTGGCTACACCTTC
.,many,TRBV6-5,TRBJ2-5,CASSYGQETQYF,TGTGCCAGCAGTTACGGGCAAGAGACCCAGTACTTC
.,many,TRBV5-1,TRBJ2-5,CASSRSSHEEETQYF,TGCGCCAGCAGCCGGTCGTCTCATGAGGAAGAGACCCAGTACTTC
.,many,TRBV20-1,TRBJ2-1,CSARDVGGNEQFF,TGCAGTGCTAGAGATGTGGGAGGCAATGAGCAGTTCTTC
TRBD1,many,TRBV29-1,TRBJ1-1,CSVDPGQGYTEAFF,TGCAGCGTTGACCCCGGACAGGGGTATACTGAAGCTTTCTTT
.,.,TRBV27,TRBJ1-2,CASSLRGNYAYTF,TGTGCCAGCAGTTTGCGGGGGAACTATGCCTACACCTTC
TRBD1,many,TRBV5-1,TRBJ1-1,CASSTRQGGNTEAFF,TGCGCCAGCAGCACCCGACAGGGTGGGAACACTGAAGCTTTCTTT
.,few,TRBV29-1,TRBJ2-1,CSVDGGTFTNEQFF,TGCAGCGTTGATGGAGGGACTTTCACCAATGAGCAGTTCTTC
.,many,TRBV10-3,TRBJ1-2,CAISETEAGYGYTF,TGTGCCATCAGTGAGACAGAAGCAGGCTATGGCTACACCTTC
.,many,TRBV10-3,TRBJ2-7,CAISRGGESEQYF,TGTGCCATCAGTAGGGGAGGAGAAAGCGAGCAGTACTTC
.,.,TRBV7-2,TRBJ2-7,CASSLAGEAGYEQYF,TGTGCCAGCAGCTTAGCAGGTGAAGCGGGCTACGAGCAGTACTTC
.,many,TRBV9,TRBJ1-1,CASSPHGEGTNTEAFF,TGTGCCAGCAGCCCTCACGGGGAAGGGACCAACACTGAAGCTTTCTTT
.,many,TRBV9,TRBJ1-2,CASSVGSPRGGYGYTF,TGTGCCAGCAGCGTAGGATCCCCGAGGGGGGGCTATGGCTACACCTTC
.,few,TRBV5-1,TRBJ1-3,CASSLVAGPGNTIYF,TGCGCCAGCAGCTTGGTTGCGGGGCCTGGAAACACCATATATTTT
.,many,TRBV5-1,TRBJ2-3,CASSLSSRDTQYF,TGCGCCAGCAGCTTGTCGAGCCGAGATACGCAGTATTTT
.,many,TRBV29-1,TRBJ2-1,CSVEGGLSSYNEQFF,TGCAGCGTTGAAGGGGGGCTCAGCTCCTACAATGAGCAGTTCTTC
.,many,TRBV5-1,TRBJ2-7,CASSSDTTGYEQYF,TGCGCCAGCAGCTCAGACACGACGGGCTACGAGCAGTACTTC
.,.,TRBV7-9,TRBJ2-1,CASSLGPERKSYNEQFF,TGTGCCAGCAGCTTAGGCCCCGAGAGAAAGTCCTACAATGAGCAGTTCTTC
.,many,TRBV3-1,TRBJ2-1,CASSWDSSSYNEQFF,TGTGCCAGCAGCTGGGACTCCAGCTCCTACAATGAGCAGTTCTTC
TRBD2,many,TRBV3-1,TRBJ2-7,CASSQGTSGPYEQYF,TGTGCCAGCAGCCAAGGGACTAGCGGGCCCTACGAGCAGTACTTC
TRBD1,.,TRBV5-4,TRBJ1-2,CASSPPAGGQGIYGYTF,TGTGCCAGCAGCCCCCCCGCGGGGGGACAGGGGATCTATGGCTACACCTTC
TRBD1,few,TRBV12-3/TRBV12-4,TRBJ2-1,CASRRGQGSHEQFF,TGTGCCAGCAGACGGGGACAGGGGTCTCATGAGCAGTTCTTC
.,few,TRBV19,TRBJ1-5,CASSRQVTGRNQPQHF,TGTGCCAGTAGTAGGCAGGTGACAGGCCGCAATCAGCCCCAGCATTTT
.,many,TRBV30,TRBJ1-1,CALRVSPGPEAFF,TGTGCCCTCCGGGTTTCTCCGGGGCCTGAAGCTTTCTTT
TRBD2,many,TRBV24-1,TRBJ2-3,CATSDPTSGPTDTQYF,TGTGCCACCAGTGATCCTACTAGCGGACCCACAGATACGCAGTATTTT
TRBD2,.,TRBV24-1,TRBJ2-2,CATSDSGTSLSGELFF,TGTGCCACCAGTGATTCCGGGACTAGTTTGTCCGGGGAGCTGTTTTTT
.,few,TRBV5-1,TRBJ1-4,CASSLDSGARLFF,TGCGCCAGCAGCTTGGATTCGGGGGCGAGACTGTTTTTT
.,many,TRBV30,TRBJ1-2,CAWSAGHPNGYTF,TGTGCCTGGAGTGCGGGACATCCCAATGGCTACACCTTC
.,many,TRBV20-1,TRBJ1-5,CSARESNQPQHF,TGCAGTGCTAGAGAGTCCAATCAGCCCCAGCATTTT
.,many,TRBV20-1,TRBJ2-4,CSASIKGAKNIQYF,TGCAGTGCTAGTATTAAGGGGGCCAAAAACATTCAGTACTTC
.,many,TRBV29-1,TRBJ1-1,CSADTNTEAFF,TGCAGCGCAGACACGAACACTGAAGCTTTCTTT
TRBD1,few,TRBV7-2,TRBJ1-1,CASSPRTGAEAFF,TGTGCCAGCAGCCCTCGGACAGGGGCTGAAGCTTTCTTT
.,.,TRBV7-9,TRBJ1-5,CASSLGARPTNQPQHF,TGTGCCAGCAGCTTAGGAGCCCGGCCGACCAATCAGCCCCAGCATTTT
.,many,TRBV7-9,TRBJ2-5,CASSLSGGYQETQYF,TGTGCCAGCAGCTTAAGTGGCGGTTACCAAGAGACCCAGTACTTC
.,many,TRBV14,TRBJ2-7,CASSQDLGSAYEQYF,TGTGCCAGCAGCCAAGATCTAGGGTCGGCGTACGAGCAGTACTTC
.,many,TRBV20-1,TRBJ1-2,CSASPTYETAF,TGCAGTGCTAGCCCCACTTACGAGACTGCCTTC
.,many,TRBV10-3,TRBJ1-2,CAISSQGNYGYTF,TGTGCCATCAGTTCGCAGGGGAACTATGGCTACACCTTC
TRBD1,once,TRBV20-1,TRBJ2-2,CSARTWTGDLISSGELFF,TGCAGTGCTCGAACCTGGACAGGGGATTTAATAAGTTCCGGGGAGCTGTTTTTT
TRBD1,many,TRBV20-1,TRBJ2-7,CSASETGLPEQYF,TGCAGTGCTAGCGAGACAGGGCTTCCCGAGCAGTACTTC
.,many,TRBV20-1,TRBJ1-6,CSARDTGFSYNSPLHF,TGCAGTGCTAGAGATACTGGGTTCTCCTATAATTCACCCCTCCACTTT
TRBD2,many,TRBV5-6,TRBJ2-5,CASSLARGGPETQYF,TGTGCCAGCAGCTTGGCGCGGGGGGGCCCGGAGACCCAGTACTTC
.,many,TRBV6-5,TRBJ1-2,CATRRGGMDGYTF,TGTGCCACCCGCCGGGGCGGCATGGATGGCTACACCTTC
TRBD2,many,TRBV5-5,TRBJ2-5,CASRLQAGDGETQYF,TGTGCCAGCAGGTTGCAAGCGGGAGACGGGGAGACCCAGTACTTC